This TCR beta chain derives from a study of shared clonotypes between healthy human individuals. Everyone who donated was a Caucasian adult who lived in Nashville, Tennessee. Unsorted samples used some 90 million PBMCs for genomic DNA. Profiling relied on immunoSEQ multiplex PCR, and the TCRdb table lists in-frame clones only, not all of them. Of 450,000 to 500,000 clones listed, roughly 80% are singletons. Notes on this clone: Its specificity is not known.

Study results and caveats: Since donors were few, the genetic and exposure-history diversity represented was limited.

There are 15 residues in the CDR3. V dropped 6 bases and J dropped 2; count of bases not matched to a gene: 7. Germline V CDR1 and CDR2: MNHEY, SMNVEV (reference sequence). The TCR sequence derives from a woman aged 40 to 50 in good health. Some clones in this sample may be carry-over from other donors' samples. Sequences were obtained from PBMCs. The chain uses TRBV27 and TRBJ1-5; TRBD1 agrees at 7 bases. The CDR3 region has the DNA TGTGCCAGCAGCAAAGGAACAGGGGGCAATCAGCCCCAGCATTTT. Residues: CASSKGTGGNQPQHF.